This record looks at one TCR beta chain sequence and its context. This clone was observed once. Which antigen it targets is not known. No base quality values were provided; no much bigger clone lies one nucleotide off. These data belong to a study of CD4 T cells in relation to SARS-CoV-2 and coronaviruses (TCRdb year 2021). For the study in its entirety: In the ViraFEST assay, PBMCs were grown with antigen for nine to eleven days, and TCR beta CDR3s were then sequenced to identify antigen-specific clonal expansions. At the level of individual TCR clonotypes, the study evaluated whether memory CD4+ T cells crossreact between the spike proteins of SARS-CoV-2 and those of common cold coronaviruses. An HIV-1 Nef peptide pool or a culture without peptide was used as the negative reference condition. Patient-derived lymphoblastoid cell lines were used to map the HLA restriction of shared crossreactive spike epitopes. Expansion assays from other donors in the study were sequenced with a different, Illumina-based TCR-beta assay. The Adaptive Biotechnologies TCR-sequencing kit was used to sequence samples from a few pre-COVID donors and the naive versus memory experiments, whereas other data were Illumina-based.

Library generation was performed with the immunoSEQ multiplex PCR assay. Turning to the authors' computational methods: During preprocessing, nonproductive sequences were removed, as were CDR3s that did not start with C, did not end with F or W, or were shorter than 7 amino acids. Antigen-specific clonotypes were called with the MANAFEST web app, based on expansion relative to reference and other culture wells. A clone counted as positive if significantly expanded in 2 of 3 replicate wells versus the reference culture at FDR below 0.05. For a clone to be considered positive, significant expansion relative to all other tandem wells and an odds ratio above 5 were also required. After three terminal residues were trimmed from each end, CDR3 homology was quantified as pairwise Levenshtein distance using the stringdist R package. Entries here come from immuneACCESS through TCRdb and include only in-frame sequences with V and J called. Some clones fail to appear in such tables; in the studies checked, an unresolved V gene covers under half of the shortfall, and the cause of the remainder is unknown. V and J calls and clone size are given by that table; D and trimming were obtained from the DNA. This sample holds about 21,000 clones; around 80% were observed only once. Roughly a sixth of the sample belongs to the ten largest clones.

Broad study findings and their caveats: Since the crossreactivity analysis centred on spike protein, crossreactivity against other viral proteins was not assessed. In about 60% of donors, memory CD4+ clonotypes turned up that crossrecognized SARS-CoV-2 and at least one common cold coronavirus spike. Compared with monoreactive clones, crossreactive clones had significantly weaker SARS-CoV-2-driven expansion, a result consistent with antigenic imprinting. Small numbers of patients and of tested TCRs were a limitation of the study. No donor contributed both pre-pandemic and post-infection samples, which limited tracing the source of pre-existing responses.

The CDR3, cysteine through phenylalanine, is 14 amino acids long. The retained sequence is limited to the CDR3, 42 bases, with the frame set at the first base. The germline V gene sets CDR1 to SGHTA and CDR2 to FQGTGA. Trimming takes 6 bases from V and 2 bases from J, and the germline ends sit 8 bases apart. CD4+ T cells from unexposed donors were collected before the COVID-19 pandemic (2011-2018). After 10 to 11 days of culture, CD4+ T cells were isolated with the EasySep CD4+ T cell isolation kit. Unexposed donor CD4+ T cells were tested for reactivity to SARS-CoV-2 S and N and four common cold coronavirus spike pools, as cell number allowed. Each well held more than 1.5 million PBMCs cultured in IMDM containing about 5% human AB serum and around 10 IU/ml IL-2. Half of the culture medium was replaced with fresh IL-2-containing medium on days 3 and 7. Triplicate replicate wells were generally used for each peptide culture condition. The leukapheresis product for the unexposed donors was obtained through commercial purchase. Ficoll-Paque PLUS gradient centrifugation was used to isolate PBMCs from either whole blood or leukapheresis product. The PBMCs went either fresh into the expansion assay or into cryopreservation at -140 degrees C. The QIAamp Micro DNA Kit was used to extract genomic DNA from the CD4+ T cells.

The material sequenced was CD4+ T cells from PBMCs, cultured in vitro. The chain was built from TRBV7-3 and TRBJ2-6, with no confidently assigned D gene. The TCR was taken from a human donor in good health. The sequenced DNA is TGTGCCAGCAGTCCAACGACTGGGGCCAACGTCCTGACTTTC. Translated, it reads CASSPTTGANVLTF.